The next 32 T cell receptor beta chains were all read from a single sample in a study of blood T cell repertoires in COVID-19. Assay used: immunoSEQ multiplex PCR; TCRdb lists only in-frame clones, some missing. The sample holds more than 250,000 clones, about 82% seen once. Sequenced: peripheral blood. The origin of the receptors is a woman aged 45-60 years with acute or convalescent COVID-19.

The genes are TRBV7-2 and TRBJ2-7, with D perhaps TRBD2 (5 bases). Trimming shortened V by 5 bases and J by 6 bases, and 23 bases separated the two germline ends. The germline gives CDR1 SGHTA, CDR2 FQGNSA. This CDR3 has 16 amino acids. The CDR3 is CASSIGPGSPPLEQYF. The CDR3 DNA reads as TGTGCCAGCAGCATCGGGCCGGGAAGTCCTCCCCTCGAGCAGTACTTC.

This chain uses TRBV28 with TRBJ1-4; D is perhaps TRBD1 (6 bases). The CDR3 sequence is 16 residues long. V was clipped by 3 bases and J by 4 bases, with 15 bases between them. Germline V gives CDR1 MDHEN, CDR2 SYDVKM. CDR3 protein: CASSFYLGQLNEKLFF. As DNA, the CDR3 is TGTGCCAGCAGTTTCTACCTCGGACAGCTTAATGAAAAACTGTTTTTT.

V gene TRBV18 combines with J gene TRBJ1-2, with 9 bases aligning to TRBD1. The germline CDR1 and CDR2 sequences are KGHSH and LQKENI. With 0 bases clipped from V and 7 bases from J, the junction kept 12 bases outside the gene matches. The CDR3 runs to 17 residues. In DNA form, the CDR3 reads TGTGCCAGCTCACCACCCGGTTTGGCACAGGGGGCGATTGGCTACACCTTC. Protein sequence: CASSPPGLAQGAIGYTF. Based on the CDR3 plus reference TRBV18 and TRBJ1-2, the full variable domain is NAGVMQNPRHLVRRRGQEARLRCSPMKGHSHVYWYRQLPEEGLKFMVYLQKENIIDESGMPKERFSAEFPKEGPSILRIQQVVRGDSAAYFCASSPPGLAQGAIGYTFGSGTRLTVV.

This chain joins TRBV24-1 and TRBJ1-2; TRBD1 aligns across 9 bases. This CDR3 spans 17 amino acids. The V gene end was trimmed by 3 bases and the J gene end by 5 bases; junction bases not matched to a gene: 12. Germline V gives CDR1 KGHDR, CDR2 SFDVKD. Written as DNA, the CDR3 is TGTGCCACCAGTGATCCGACGGACAGGGGCGGGAATTATGGCTACACCTTC. Translation: CATSDPTDRGGNYGYTF.

This chain connects TRBV7-3 to TRBJ1-2, with 9 bases identical to TRBD1. CDR1 and CDR2 (germline): SGHTA, FQGTGA. The trim removed 5 bases at V and 8 bases at J, leaving 9 bases unmatched. This CDR3 comprises 14 residues. CDR3 DNA: TGTGCCAGCAGCCCGGACAGGGGCTCTTGGGGCTACACCTTC. Residues: CASSPDRGSWGYTF. The full variable domain, in which reference TRBV7-3 and TRBJ1-2 provide the parts outside the CDR3, is GAGVSQTPSNKVTEKGKYVELRCDPISGHTALYWYRQSLGQGPEFLIYFQGTGAADDSGLPNDRFFAVRPEGSVSTLKIQRTERGDSAVYLCASSPDRGSWGYTFGSGTRLTVV.

The chain couples TRBV6-2 or TRBV6-3 to TRBJ2-1; D might be TRBD2 (6 bases). The V gene lost 2 bases and the J gene lost 9 bases, with 14 bases spanning the gap. The CDR3 has 14 residues. Germline CDR1 reads MNHEY; CDR2 reads SVGEGT. For the CDR3, the DNA is TGTGCCAGCAGTTACCTGACTAGGACTGCTGAGCAGTTCTTC. It yields the protein CASSYLTRTAEQFF.

With regard to this clone: Other DNA sequences from this sample encode an identical CDR3 as well. V usage is TRBV18 and J usage is TRBJ1-4; TRBD1 agrees at 9 bases. CDR1 is KGHSH, CDR2 LQKENI, per germline. The CDR3 loop spans 14 amino acids. V was clipped by 5 bases and J by 5 bases; unmatched bases: 3. The CDR3 region is CASSSGQGNEKLFF. The CDR3 DNA sequence: TGTGCCAGCTCATCGGGACAGGGAAATGAAAAACTGTTTTTT.

The V call is TRBV28, the J call TRBJ1-5; TRBD1 might be the D (5 bases). Germline V lookup: CDR1 MDHEN, CDR2 SYDVKM. CDR3 length: 17 residues. Deletions cut 4 bases from V and 3 bases from J, with 19 bases between. The CDR3, as DNA: TGTGCCAGCAGTTCCCATCCCCCGGGGGGGGACAATCAGCCCCAGCATTTT. Translated, it gives CASSSHPPGGDNQPQHF.

The rearrangement links TRBV5-1 to TRBJ2-5, with D maybe TRBD1 (6 bases). The V gene lost 0 bases and the J gene lost 1 base, with 13 bases spanning the gap. This CDR3 region has 16 residues. Looked up from germline, CDR1 is SGHRS and CDR2 is YFSETQ. CDR3 in DNA: TGCGCCAGCAGCTTGGCCGAAGGGGGAACCCAAGAGACCCAGTACTTC. Translated: CASSLAEGGTQETQYF.

CDR3 sequence: CASSRAGTAATNEKLFF. The CDR3 bases are TGCGCCAGCAGCCGGGCAGGGACTGCAGCAACTAATGAAAAACTGTTTTTT. The gene calls are TRBV5-1 and TRBJ1-4, with a tentative D call TRBD1 (5 bases). Trimming pared 4 bases from V and 0 bases from J, leaving 16 bases between. The CDR3 spans 17 residues. Germline V gene data show CDR1 as SGHRS and CDR2 as YFSETQ.

This clone was counted a single time. This chain uses TRBV9 with TRBJ1-4; D perhaps matches TRBD1 (6 bases). The V end was cut by 3 bases, the J end by 2 bases, with 11 bases between. The CDR3 consists of 15 residues. CDR1 and CDR2 (germline): SGDLS, YYNGEE. The CDR3 DNA follows: TGTGCCAGCAGCGGAAGACAGGCCACTAATGAAAAACTGTTTTTT. Amino acids: CASSGRQATNEKLFF.

V gene TRBV5-6 combines with J gene TRBJ1-2; D perhaps matches TRBD1 (5 bases). Germline loops: CDR1 SGHDT, CDR2 YYEEEE. The CDR3 is 14 amino acids. The V end was cut by 0 bases, the J end by 1 base, with 7 bases between. CDR3 loop: CASSLGRVNYGYTF. DNA for the CDR3: TGTGCCAGCAGCTTGGGCAGGGTTAACTATGGCTACACCTTC. Full variable domain (outside the CDR3, taken from reference TRBV5-6 and TRBJ1-2): DAGVTQSPTHLIKTRGQQVTLRCSPKSGHDTVSWYQQALGQGPQFIFQYYEEEERQRGNFPDRFSGHQFPNYSSELNVNALLLGDSALYLCASSLGRVNYGYTFGSGTRLTVV.

This clone has a handful of counts. The rearrangement links TRBV24-1 to TRBJ2-2; TRBD1 might be the D (5 bases). The V gene lost 0 bases and the J gene lost 6 bases, with 13 bases spanning the gap. This CDR3 is 16 amino acids long. Per germline, CDR1 KGHDR and CDR2 SFDVKD. Here the CDR3 reads CATSDLEGHSPGELFF. CDR3 DNA sequence: TGTGCCACCAGTGATTTGGAAGGACATTCTCCCGGGGAGCTGTTTTTT.

The chain links TRBV11-2 to TRBJ1-1, with D maybe TRBD1 (5 bases). Trimming stripped 6 bases from V and 8 bases from J, with 19 bases between. Per germline, CDR1 SGHAT and CDR2 FQNNGV. The CDR3 sequence is 14 residues long. In DNA, the CDR3 is TGTGCCAGCAGTCCAACCCGGAGGGGTTTGGAAGCTTTCTTT. Its translation: CASSPTRRGLEAFF.

The table lists this clone with a count of one. The rearrangement joins TRBV28 to TRBJ2-4, with 10 bases identical to TRBD2. Germline lookup yields CDR1 MDHEN and CDR2 SYDVKM. V dropped 4 bases and J dropped 0; count of bases not matched to a gene: 9. There are 18 residues in the CDR3. In DNA form, the CDR3 reads TGTGCCAGCAGTTCCCCGAGGACTAGCGGTTTAGCCAAAAACATTCAGTACTTC. Protein product: CASSSPRTSGLAKNIQYF. Full variable domain (remainder filled in from reference TRBV28 and TRBJ2-4): DVKVTQSSRYLVKRTGEKVFLECVQDMDHENMFWYRQDPGLGLRLIYFSYDVKMKEKGDIPEGYSVSREKKERFSLILESASTNQTSMYLCASSSPRTSGLAKNIQYFGAGTRLSVL.

CDR3 sequence: CASSWGHTMNTEAFF. In DNA, the CDR3 is TGTGCCAGCAGCTGGGGACACACCATGAACACTGAAGCTTTCTTT. The chain has TRBV5-5 and TRBJ1-1; D may be TRBD1 (6 bases). The CDR3 has 15 amino acids. Germline assignment: CDR1 SGHKS and CDR2 YYEKEE (reference sequence). V lost 3 bases and J lost 0, with 12 bases in between.

The chain combines TRBV18 with TRBJ1-1; 7 nucleotides match TRBD1. Germline V lookup: CDR1 KGHSH, CDR2 LQKENI. The CDR3 consists of 15 residues. The V segment lost 2 bases and the J segment 1 base; nucleotides outside the gene matches: 4. The CDR3 sequence: CASSPRTGKNTEAFF. The CDR3 DNA reads as TGTGCCAGCTCACCAAGGACAGGAAAGAACACTGAAGCTTTCTTT.

CDR3 sequence (DNA): TGTGCCACCAGTGATGGGGGGACAGGGGCGCGCGAGCAGTACTTC. Amino acids: CATSDGGTGAREQYF. The rearrangement links TRBV24-1 to TRBJ2-7; 10 nucleotides agree with TRBD1. V was clipped by 3 bases and J by 6 bases; unmatched bases: 7. The germline CDR1 and CDR2 sequences are KGHDR and SFDVKD. This CDR3 comprises 15 residues.

The gene calls are TRBV18 and TRBJ2-6, with TRBD1 identical over 8 bases. The length of the CDR3 is 17 residues. The V gene's germline CDR1 is KGHSH and CDR2 LQKENI. The V gene end was trimmed by 6 bases and the J gene end by 0 bases; junction bases not matched to a gene: 7. The DNA of the CDR3 is TGTGCCAGCTCCCGCGGACAGGGAAGCTCTGGGGCCAACGTCCTGACTTTC. The encoded protein is CASSRGQGSSGANVLTF.

The chain joins TRBV19 to TRBJ2-2; 9 positions agree with TRBD2. Looked up from germline, CDR1 is LNHDA and CDR2 is SQIVND (reference sequence). This CDR3 region has 18 residues. J was trimmed by 5 bases and V by 1 base; bases with no gene match: 11. The CDR3 coding sequence is TGTGCCAGTAGTATAGCTCTGTTACGGCTAGCGGGAACCGGGGAGCTGTTTTTT. Amino acids: CASSIALLRLAGTGELFF.

The chain is built from TRBV29-1 and TRBJ2-5; D gene unclear. The CDR3 is 13 amino acids. The ends were cut back, 3 bases at V and 0 bases at J, with 8 bases in the middle. The V gene's germline CDR1 is SQVTM and CDR2 ANQGSEA. The CDR3 reads CSVDLTYQETQYF. The CDR3 region has the DNA TGCAGCGTTGACTTGACTTACCAAGAGACCCAGTACTTC.

The chain employs TRBV29-1 and TRBJ2-7; 11 bases align to TRBD2. V was clipped by 6 bases and J by 3 bases; unmatched bases: 25. In germline, CDR1 is SQVTM, CDR2 ANQGSEA. The CDR3 consists of 20 residues. For the CDR3, the DNA is TGCAGCGTCACTGGACAGGTGACAGCGGGGGCTCTAGCGGGAGGCTACGAGCAGTACTTC. Translating gives CSVTGQVTAGALAGGYEQYF.

The CDR3 loop is CASSPKPGRGRNSPLHF. Written as DNA, the CDR3 is TGTGCCAGCAGTCCGAAACCGGGAAGGGGGCGGAATTCACCCCTCCACTTT. The rearrangement links TRBV27 to TRBJ1-6; TRBD1 agrees at 7 bases. The germline CDR1 and CDR2 sequences are MNHEY and SMNVEV (reference sequence). The ends lost 5 bases at V and 7 bases at J; junction bases unmatched: 14. The CDR3 length is 17 residues.

The rearrangement links TRBV5-6 to TRBJ1-4; TRBD1 aligns across 8 bases. Germline V gene lookup returns CDR1 SGHDT and CDR2 YYEEEE. The V segment lost 4 bases and the J segment 8 bases; nucleotides outside the gene matches: 10. This CDR3 has 15 amino acids. CDR3 sequence reads: CASSRSGTGGEKLFF. CDR3 nucleotides: TGTGCCAGCAGCCGGTCCGGGACAGGTGGCGAAAAACTGTTTTTT.

Of note for this clone: This sample includes further DNA sequences coding for the same CDR3. The V call is TRBV28, the J call TRBJ1-1; 11 nucleotides match TRBD1. The ends lost 2 bases at V and 10 bases at J; junction bases unmatched: 6. CDR1 is MDHEN and CDR2 is SYDVKM in the germline V gene. The CDR3 consists of 14 residues. The CDR3 spells CASSLGQGAPAAFF. CDR3 in DNA: TGTGCCAGCAGTTTAGGACAGGGGGCGCCTGCAGCTTTCTTT.

This chain joins TRBV15 and TRBJ2-1; maybe TRBD2 (5 bases). The CDR3 is made up of 12 amino acids. Germline V gene data show CDR1 as LNHNV and CDR2 as YYDKDF (reference sequence). The V end was cut by 5 bases, the J end by 9 bases, with 11 bases between. The CDR3 DNA reads TGTGCCACCAGCGTAGTTCGGGGTGAGCAGTTCTTC. It encodes CATSVVRGEQFF.

The rearrangement uses TRBV11-1 and TRBJ1-1; 7 nucleotides agree with TRBD1. The junction had 7 bases not matched to a gene; V was cut back by 1 base and J by 5 bases. This CDR3 contains 15 residues. Germline V gene data show CDR1 as SGHAT and CDR2 as FQDESV (reference sequence). DNA for the CDR3: TGTGCCAGCAGCTTAGAGGCAGGGGGTGATACTGAAGCTTTCTTT. Amino acid sequence: CASSLEAGGDTEAFF.

The chain employs TRBV5-1 and TRBJ2-5; 14 bases line up with TRBD2. Germline CDR1 is SGHRS and CDR2 is YFSETQ. With V trimmed by 4 bases and J by 2 bases, 7 bases remained unmatched. The CDR3 is made up of 17 amino acids. This CDR3 is CASSRTSGRLGQETQYF. CDR3 sequence (DNA): TGCGCCAGCAGCCGGACTAGCGGGAGGTTGGGGCAAGAGACCCAGTACTTC.

The chain joins TRBV7-9 to TRBJ1-1, with 10 bases fitting TRBD1. The CDR3 covers 13 residues. CDR1 SEHNR and CDR2 FQNEAQ come from the germline V gene (reference sequence). V lost 5 bases, J lost 7 bases, and 4 bases stayed unmatched. The CDR3 spells CASSLGTGVEAFF. DNA of the CDR3: TGTGCCAGCAGCCTTGGGACAGGGGTTGAAGCTTTCTTT.

This chain's CDR3 is CASSLNGGYSYEQYF. CDR3 DNA sequence: TGTGCCAGCAGTTTAAATGGGGGCTACTCCTACGAGCAGTACTTC. The chain uses TRBV28 and TRBJ2-7, with D maybe TRBD1 (6 bases). V lost 2 bases and J lost 0, with 11 bases in between. The V gene's germline CDR1 is MDHEN and CDR2 SYDVKM. CDR3 length: 15 amino acids.

The CDR3 sequence is CASSPGQGRNSPLHF. The CDR3 coding sequence is TGTGCCAGCAGCCCCGGACAGGGTCGTAATTCACCCCTCCACTTT. V usage is TRBV7-9 and J usage is TRBJ1-6, with 8 bases lining up with TRBD1. CDR1 is SEHNR and CDR2 is FQNEAQ in the germline V gene (reference sequence). CDR3 size: 15 residues. V lost 5 bases to trimming and J lost 6 bases; unmatched junction nucleotides: 6.

The chain is built from TRBV24-1 and TRBJ2-1; 7 bases agree with TRBD2. The J segment lost 9 bases and the V segment lost 4 bases, leaving 14 bases of the junction unmatched. In germline, CDR1 is KGHDR, CDR2 SFDVKD. The CDR3 covers 16 residues. The CDR3 spells CATSDPTFGGRFEQFF. In nucleotides, the CDR3 is TGTGCCACCAGTGACCCGACTTTTGGCGGGAGATTTGAGCAGTTCTTC.